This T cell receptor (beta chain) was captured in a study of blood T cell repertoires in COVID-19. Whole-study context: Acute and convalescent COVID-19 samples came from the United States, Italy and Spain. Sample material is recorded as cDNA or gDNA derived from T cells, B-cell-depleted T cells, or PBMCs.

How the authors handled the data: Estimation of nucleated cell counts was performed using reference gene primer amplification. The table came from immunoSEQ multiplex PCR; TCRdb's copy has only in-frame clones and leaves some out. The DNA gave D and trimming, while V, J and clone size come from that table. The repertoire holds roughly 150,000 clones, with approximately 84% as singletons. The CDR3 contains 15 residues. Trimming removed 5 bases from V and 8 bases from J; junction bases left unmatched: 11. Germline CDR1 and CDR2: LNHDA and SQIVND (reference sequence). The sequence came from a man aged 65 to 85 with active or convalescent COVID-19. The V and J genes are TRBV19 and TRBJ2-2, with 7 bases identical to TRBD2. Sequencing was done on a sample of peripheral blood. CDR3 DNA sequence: TGTGCCAGTAGTTGGGGGAGGGGAGGAAATGGGGAGCTGTTTTTT. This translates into CASSWGRGGNGELFF.